This T cell receptor beta chain was sequenced in a study of identical twins. Points from the study as a whole: Whereas memory repertoires showed no such difference, abundant cord blood beta clonotypes carried fewer insertions. The presence of invariant MAIT and iNKT cells could partly confound analyses of zero-insertion sequences.

With regard to this clonotype: Its antigen is unknown.

Germline loops: CDR1 SNHLY, CDR2 FYNNEI. Trimming removed 4 bases at V and 5 bases at J, with 6 bases between. This CDR3 contains 12 residues. TCRdb ran MiXCR on the 5' RACE reads and lists one entry per CDR3 protein. Counted here are about 240,000 distinct CDR3 sequences, approximately 10% occurring once; the ten biggest clones make up more than 8%. Sequencing was performed on memory T cells sorted from blood. This chain links TRBV2 with TRBJ2-1; D gene ambiguous. The source of this sequence is a man aged 45-65 years in good health. DNA of the CDR3: TGTGCCAGCAGTGTCATGAACAATGAGCAGTTCTTC. Protein: CASSVMNNEQFF.